This T cell receptor (beta chain) was observed in a study of cytomegalovirus exposure and HLA in healthy donors. General study results and limits: Confirmation in vitro established that three CMV-associated chains were specific for CMV antigens.

In the PCR, 60 Vbeta and 13 Jbeta primers were used. Per the study methods: Unique TCR beta chains numbered approximately 80 million in a later analysis, with around 10 million shared. The data were produced by immunoSEQ multiplex PCR, yet TCRdb's version contains in-frame clones alone and is incomplete. For V, J and clone size, that table is used; D and trimming come from the DNA. The table lists under 200,000 clones, 82% of them singletons. A remark on this clone: What it recognizes is unknown.

Germline values: CDR1 SGHDT, CDR2 YYEEEE. Trimming shortened V by 2 bases and J by 1 base, and 9 bases separated the two germline ends. The CDR3 totals 14 residues. The donors comprised healthy bone marrow donors. This TCR was sampled from a girl aged 2 to 9 in good health and CMV-seropositive. Specimen: PBMCs. The gene calls are TRBV5-6 and TRBJ1-1, with unresolved D. CDR3 region: CASSLRHANTEAFF. The CDR3 nucleotides are TGTGCCAGCAGCTTACGACACGCGAACACTGAAGCTTTCTTT.